This TCR beta chain came from a study of blood T cell repertoires in COVID-19. For the study at large: The samples span acute and convalescent COVID-19 from the United States, Italy and Spain.

The germline gives CDR1 MNHEY, CDR2 SVGAGI. The CDR3 is 15 amino acids. V dropped 2 bases and J dropped 2; count of bases not matched to a gene: 4. Only in-frame clones appear in the TCRdb table, and some are missing; sequencing was by immunoSEQ multiplex PCR. The sample holds about 74,000 clones, about nine tenths seen once. This TCR was recovered from an elderly woman with active or convalescent COVID-19. The sequenced sample consisted of peripheral blood. V usage is TRBV6-5 and J usage is TRBJ1-2; 8 bases are a match to TRBD1. Written as DNA, the CDR3 is TGTGCCAGCAGTTACCTCCGACAGGGGAACTATGGCTACACCTTC. Translation gives CASSYLRQGNYGYTF.